Here is one TCR beta chain with its context. Original methodology: Using reference gene primer amplification, nucleated cell counts were estimated. Produced via immunoSEQ multiplex PCR; TCRdb's table is partial and in-frame only. V, J and clone size are those of that table, while D and trimming were read from the DNA. This sample has a few hundred thousand clones, with around 83% found just once. The data were taken from a study of blood T cell repertoires in COVID-19. Overall study: The United States, Italy and Spain supplied acute and convalescent COVID-19 samples. From T cells, B-cell-depleted T cells, or PBMCs came the material, which was cDNA or gDNA.

Trimming cost V 4 bases and J 2 bases, with 11 bases left between them. The CDR3 is made up of 14 amino acids. Germline lookup yields CDR1 MNHEY and CDR2 SVGAGI. Material for sequencing was peripheral blood. The TCR was taken from a woman aged 18-29 years with acute or convalescent COVID-19. The chain is built from TRBV6-5 and TRBJ2-5; a weak D match, TRBD1 (5 bases). CDR3 in DNA: TGTGCCAGCAGTTTAATAGGGGAACAAGAGACCCAGTACTTC. It translates to CASSLIGEQETQYF.